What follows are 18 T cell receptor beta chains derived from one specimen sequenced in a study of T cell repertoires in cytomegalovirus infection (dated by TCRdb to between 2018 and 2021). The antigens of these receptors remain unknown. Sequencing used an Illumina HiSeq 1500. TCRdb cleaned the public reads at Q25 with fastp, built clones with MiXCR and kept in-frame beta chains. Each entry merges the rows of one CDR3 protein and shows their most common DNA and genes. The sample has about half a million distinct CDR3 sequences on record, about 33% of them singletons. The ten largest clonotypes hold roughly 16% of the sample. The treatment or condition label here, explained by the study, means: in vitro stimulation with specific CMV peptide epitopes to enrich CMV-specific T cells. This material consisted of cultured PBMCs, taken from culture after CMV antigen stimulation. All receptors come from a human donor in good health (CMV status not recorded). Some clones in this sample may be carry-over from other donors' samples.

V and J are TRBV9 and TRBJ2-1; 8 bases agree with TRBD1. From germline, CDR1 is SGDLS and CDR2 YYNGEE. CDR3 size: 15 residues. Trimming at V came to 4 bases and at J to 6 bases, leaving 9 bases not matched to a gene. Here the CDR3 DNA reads TGTGCCAGCAGCCTGAGGGGACAGGCCTCCAATGAGCAGTTCTTC. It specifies CASSLRGQASNEQFF.

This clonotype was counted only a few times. The CDR3 loop reads CASSPPYGGEAYEQYF. Here the CDR3 DNA reads TGTGCCAGCAGCCCCCCCTATGGAGGAGAAGCTTACGAGCAGTACTTC. The chain is built from TRBV7-9 and TRBJ2-7; weak D call: TRBD2 (5 bases). Trimming stripped 5 bases from V and 4 bases from J, with 21 bases between. Germline CDR1 is SEHNR and CDR2 is FQNEAQ (reference sequence). The CDR3 has 16 residues.

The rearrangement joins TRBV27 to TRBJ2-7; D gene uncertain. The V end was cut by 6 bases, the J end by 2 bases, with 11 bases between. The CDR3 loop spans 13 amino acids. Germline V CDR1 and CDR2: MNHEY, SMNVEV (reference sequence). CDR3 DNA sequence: TGTGCCAGCAGCACTTCTGAGGCCTACGAGCAGTACTTC. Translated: CASSTSEAYEQYF.

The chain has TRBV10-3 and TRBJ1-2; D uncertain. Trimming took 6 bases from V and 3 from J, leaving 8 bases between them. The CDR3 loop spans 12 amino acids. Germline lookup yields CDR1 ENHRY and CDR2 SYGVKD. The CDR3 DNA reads TGTGCCATCAGCATCGGAGACTATGGCTACACCTTC. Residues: CAISIGDYGYTF.

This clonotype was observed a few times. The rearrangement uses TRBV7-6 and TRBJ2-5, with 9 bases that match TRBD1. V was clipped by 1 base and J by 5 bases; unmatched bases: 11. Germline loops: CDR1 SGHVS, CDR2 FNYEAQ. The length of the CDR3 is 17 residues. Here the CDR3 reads CASSLGSTGGLRETQYF. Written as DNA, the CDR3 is TGTGCCAGCAGCTTAGGGTCTACAGGGGGCTTGAGGGAGACCCAGTACTTC.

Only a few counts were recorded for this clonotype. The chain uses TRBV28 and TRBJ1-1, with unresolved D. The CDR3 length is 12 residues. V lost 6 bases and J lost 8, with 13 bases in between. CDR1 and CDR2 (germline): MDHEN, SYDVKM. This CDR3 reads CASSPVLLEAFF. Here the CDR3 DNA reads TGTGCCAGCAGCCCGGTCTTGTTGGAAGCTTTCTTT.

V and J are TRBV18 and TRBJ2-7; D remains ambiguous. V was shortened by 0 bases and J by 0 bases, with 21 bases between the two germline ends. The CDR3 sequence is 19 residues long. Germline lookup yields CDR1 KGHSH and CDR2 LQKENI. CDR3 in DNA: TGTGCCAGCTCACCACCAGCGATAGAACTCAATCCGAGCTCCTACGAGCAGTACTTC. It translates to CASSPPAIELNPSSYEQYF.

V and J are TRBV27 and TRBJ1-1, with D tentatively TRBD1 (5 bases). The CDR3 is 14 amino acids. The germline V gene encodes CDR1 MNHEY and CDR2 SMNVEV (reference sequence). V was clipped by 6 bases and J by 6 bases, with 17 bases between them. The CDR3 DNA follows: TGTGCCAGCAGCTTCGCCTCTCAGGGACCTGAAGCTTTCTTT. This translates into CASSFASQGPEAFF.

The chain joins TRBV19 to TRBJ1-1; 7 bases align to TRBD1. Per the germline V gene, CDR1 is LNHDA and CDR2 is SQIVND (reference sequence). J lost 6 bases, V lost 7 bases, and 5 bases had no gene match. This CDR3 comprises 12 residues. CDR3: CASTGGIAEAFF. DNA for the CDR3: TGTGCCAGTACAGGGGGAATCGCTGAAGCTTTCTTT.

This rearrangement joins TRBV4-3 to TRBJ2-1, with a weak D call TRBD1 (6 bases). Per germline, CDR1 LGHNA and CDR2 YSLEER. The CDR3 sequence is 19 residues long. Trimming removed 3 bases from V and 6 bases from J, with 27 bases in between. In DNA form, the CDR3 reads TGCGCCAGCAGCCACCGAAGTGGGGTCGGTGGGGGCAAGGCCAATGAGCAGTTCTTC. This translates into CASSHRSGVGGGKANEQFF.

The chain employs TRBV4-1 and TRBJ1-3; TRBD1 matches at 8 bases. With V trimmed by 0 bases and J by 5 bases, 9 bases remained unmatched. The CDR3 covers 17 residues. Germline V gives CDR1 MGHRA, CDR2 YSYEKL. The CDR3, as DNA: TGCGCCAGCAGCCAAGATATACGGCAGGGGGCGAGAAACACCATATATTTT. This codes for CASSQDIRQGARNTIYF.

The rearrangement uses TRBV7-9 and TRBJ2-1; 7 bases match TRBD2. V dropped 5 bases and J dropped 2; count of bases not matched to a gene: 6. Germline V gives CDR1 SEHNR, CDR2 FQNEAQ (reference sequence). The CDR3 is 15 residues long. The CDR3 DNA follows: TGTGCCAGCAGCCAACTAGCGCCTACCTACAATGAGCAGTTCTTC. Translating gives CASSQLAPTYNEQFF.

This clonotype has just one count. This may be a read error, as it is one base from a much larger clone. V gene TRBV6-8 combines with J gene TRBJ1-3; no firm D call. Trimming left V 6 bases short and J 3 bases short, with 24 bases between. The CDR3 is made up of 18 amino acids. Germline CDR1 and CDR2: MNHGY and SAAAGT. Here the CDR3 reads CASRDISGGRFGGNTIYF. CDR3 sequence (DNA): TGTGCCAGCAGAGATATTTCGGGCGGCCGGTTCGGTGGAAACACCATATATTTT.

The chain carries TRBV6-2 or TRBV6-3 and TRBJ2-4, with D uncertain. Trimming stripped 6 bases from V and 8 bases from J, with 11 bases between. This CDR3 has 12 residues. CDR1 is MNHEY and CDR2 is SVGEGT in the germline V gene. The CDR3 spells CASSPIQDIQYF. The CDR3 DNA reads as TGTGCCAGCAGCCCGATTCAAGACATTCAGTACTTC.

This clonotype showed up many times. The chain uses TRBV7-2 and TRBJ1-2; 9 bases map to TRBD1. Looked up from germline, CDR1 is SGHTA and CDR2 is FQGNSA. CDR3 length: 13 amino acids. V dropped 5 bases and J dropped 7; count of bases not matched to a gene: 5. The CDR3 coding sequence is TGTGCCAGCAGCCTCGGACAGGGGTCTGGCTACACCTTC. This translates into CASSLGQGSGYTF.

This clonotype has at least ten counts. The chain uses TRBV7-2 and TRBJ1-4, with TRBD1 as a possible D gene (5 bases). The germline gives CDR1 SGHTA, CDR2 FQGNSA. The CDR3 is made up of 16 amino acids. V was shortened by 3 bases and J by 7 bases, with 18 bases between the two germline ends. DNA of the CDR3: TGTGCCAGCAGCTTGAGGATGAGGGGTGGGACTGAAAAACTGTTTTTT. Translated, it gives CASSLRMRGGTEKLFF.

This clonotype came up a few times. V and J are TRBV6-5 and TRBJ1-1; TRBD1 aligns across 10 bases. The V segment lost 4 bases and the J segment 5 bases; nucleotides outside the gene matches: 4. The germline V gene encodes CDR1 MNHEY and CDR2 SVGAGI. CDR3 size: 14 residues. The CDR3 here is CASSWGTGETEAFF. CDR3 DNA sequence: TGTGCCAGCAGTTGGGGGACAGGGGAGACTGAAGCTTTCTTT.

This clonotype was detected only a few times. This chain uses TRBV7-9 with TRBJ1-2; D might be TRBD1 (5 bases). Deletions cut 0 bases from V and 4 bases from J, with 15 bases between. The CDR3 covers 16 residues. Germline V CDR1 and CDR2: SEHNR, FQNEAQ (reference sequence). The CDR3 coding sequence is TGTGCCAGCAGCTTAGCGCGAGGGGAGTTGGGCTATGGCTACACCTTC. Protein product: CASSLARGELGYGYTF.